One and the same sample provided the 31 T cell receptor beta chains below, sequenced in a study of T cells after posttransplantation cyclophosphamide. Assay used: immunoSEQ multiplex PCR; TCRdb lists only in-frame clones, some missing. Of tens of thousands of clones listed, almost 95% are singletons. The specimen sequenced was PBMCs. The receptors were gathered from a woman aged 45-59 years in good health and a related stem cell transplant donor.

This chain joins TRBV19 and TRBJ1-2; D is unresolved. The CDR3 sequence is 13 residues long. Germline CDR1 LNHDA, CDR2 SQIVND (reference sequence). V gave up 5 bases and J gave up 8 bases, with 15 bases separating them. This CDR3 reads CASSPRTGGGYTF. The CDR3, as DNA: TGTGCCAGTAGTCCCCGGACTGGAGGGGGCTACACCTTC.

V gene TRBV23-1 combines with J gene TRBJ1-1; D ambiguous. TRBV23-1 belongs to the ORF category, with a function that is uncertain. Deletions cut 0 bases from V and 1 base from J, with 9 bases between. The CDR3 has 15 residues. This CDR3 is CASSQSEVPNTEAFF. In nucleotides, the CDR3 is TGCGCCAGCAGTCAATCGGAGGTACCGAACACTGAAGCTTTCTTT.

CDR3 residues: CASSPRGRPGYGYTF. DNA of the CDR3: TGTGCCAGCAGCCCTCGAGGGAGGCCTGGCTATGGCTACACCTTC. The chain links TRBV14 to TRBJ1-2; no clear D gene. The CDR3 spans 15 residues. The V gene lost 4 bases and the J gene lost 4 bases, with 16 bases spanning the gap. Germline CDR1 reads SGHDN; CDR2 reads FVKESK.

J is TRBJ1-6 and V is TRBV25-1; D remains ambiguous. Germline assignment: CDR1 MGHDK and CDR2 SYGVNS. The CDR3 has 14 amino acids. Between the trimmed V and J ends, which lost 2 bases and 9 bases, there was a span of 11 bases. CDR3 region: CASSEGPGSSPLHF. CDR3 nucleotides: TGTGCCAGCAGTGAAGGCCCGGGGAGTTCACCCCTCCACTTT.

The rearrangement joins TRBV21-1 to TRBJ2-5; the table gives TRBD1 as D, unverified against the DNA. TRBV21-1 is an annotated pseudogene. CDR3 size: 16 residues. CDR3 residues: CASSLRTGGFVETQYF. The CDR3 DNA follows: TGTGCCAGCAGCCTCCGGACAGGGGGATTCGTAGAGACCCAGTACTTC.

This clone was found once. This sequence joins TRBV2 and TRBJ1-1; 8 bases agree with TRBD1. The CDR3 contains 14 residues. The germline V gene encodes CDR1 SNHLY and CDR2 FYNNEI. J was trimmed by 5 bases and V by 3 bases; bases with no gene match: 5. CDR3 sequence: CASSDPGGGTEAFF. In DNA form, the CDR3 reads TGTGCCAGCAGTGATCCAGGGGGCGGGACTGAAGCTTTCTTT.

This chain links TRBV6-1 with TRBJ1-1; D uncertain. This CDR3 has 13 amino acids. Germline V gene lookup returns CDR1 MNHNS and CDR2 SASEGT. Trimming removed 1 base at V and 5 bases at J, with 8 bases between. The CDR3 DNA sequence: TGTGCCAGCAGTGAAGTCGGGGTAACTGAAGCTTTCTTT. Encoded protein: CASSEVGVTEAFF.

The genes are TRBV7-2 and TRBJ2-1, with 10 positions matching TRBD1. V trimming: 8 bases; J trimming: 6 bases; junction bases outside the gene matches: 4. The CDR3 is made up of 13 amino acids. The V gene's germline CDR1 is SGHTA and CDR2 FQGNSA. This chain's CDR3 is CASGRQGANEQFF. CDR3 sequence (DNA): TGTGCCAGCGGACGACAGGGGGCCAATGAGCAGTTCTTC.

This chain uses TRBV5-4 with TRBJ1-6; weak D call: TRBD1 (5 bases). Deletions cut 5 bases from V and 6 bases from J, with 15 bases between. In germline, CDR1 is SGHNT, CDR2 YYREEE (reference sequence). This CDR3 contains 15 residues. CDR3 in DNA: TGTGCCAGCAGTTCGGGCCTGCAGGGTAATTCACCCCTCCACTTT. Its protein product is CASSSGLQGNSPLHF.

V and J are TRBV6-1 and TRBJ1-1; 8 positions agree with TRBD1. Germline CDR1 and CDR2: MNHNS and SASEGT. J lost 6 bases, V lost 0 bases, and 6 bases had no gene match. The CDR3 spans 15 residues. The CDR3 nucleotides are TGTGCCAGCAGTGAAGCGGCAGGGGGCACCCCTGAAGCTTTCTTT. Encoded protein: CASSEAAGGTPEAFF.

The CDR3 bases are TGTGCCAGCAGTTTAATCAGCCAAGAGACCCAGTACTTC. Encoded protein: CASSLISQETQYF. The V and J genes are TRBV28 and TRBJ2-5; D ambiguous. This CDR3 contains 13 residues. The V and J ends lost 2 bases and 1 base respectively, with 5 bases between them. Per the germline V gene, CDR1 is MDHEN and CDR2 is SYDVKM.

CDR3 in DNA: TGTGCCAGTAGTAACATACAGGTGATTAGCAATCAGCCCCAGCATTTT. Protein sequence: CASSNIQVISNQPQHF. The chain combines TRBV19 with TRBJ1-5; tentatively, D is TRBD1 (5 bases). Germline V gene sequence: CDR1 LNHDA, CDR2 SQIVND (reference sequence). CDR3 length: 16 residues. V was shortened by 4 bases and J by 0 bases, with 13 bases between the two germline ends. The whole variable domain, remainder taken from reference TRBV19 and TRBJ1-5, is DGGITQSPKYLFRKEGQNVTLSCEQNLNHDAMYWYRQDPGQGLRLIYYSQIVNDFQKGDIAEGYSVSREKKESFPLTVTSAQKNPTAFYLCASSNIQVISNQPQHFGDGTRLSIL.

The chain joins TRBV27 to TRBJ2-1; 15 bases align to TRBD2. CDR3 size: 15 residues. The junction had 3 bases not matched to a gene; V was cut back by 5 bases and J by 7 bases. Germline CDR1 and CDR2: MNHEY and SMNVEV (reference sequence). The CDR3 loop reads CASSNGLAGGNEQFF. In DNA form, the CDR3 reads TGTGCCAGCAGTAATGGACTAGCGGGAGGGAATGAGCAGTTCTTC.

The chain employs TRBV29-1 and TRBJ2-3; weak D call: TRBD1 (6 bases). Germline CDR1 is SQVTM and CDR2 is ANQGSEA. The CDR3 covers 13 residues. Between the trimmed V and J ends, which lost 6 bases and 2 bases, there was a span of 12 bases. This chain's CDR3 is CSVSGTHTDTQYF. The CDR3 DNA follows: TGCAGCGTCTCCGGGACACACACAGATACGCAGTATTTT.

The CDR3 loop is CAWSVSSTDTQYF. CDR3 nucleotides: TGTGCCTGGAGTGTATCTAGCACAGATACGCAGTATTTT. The chain is built from TRBV30 and TRBJ2-3, with unresolved D. The CDR3 is 13 amino acids. V shed 0 bases and J shed 0 bases, with 4 bases lying between them. From germline, CDR1 is GTSNPN and CDR2 SVGIG (reference sequence).

V gene TRBV15 combines with J gene TRBJ2-7; tentative D call: TRBD1 (5 bases). Germline loops: CDR1 LNHNV, CDR2 YYDKDF (reference sequence). Trimming left V 0 bases short and J 3 bases short, with 6 bases between. The CDR3 consists of 13 residues. The CDR3 here is CATSRDQGYEQYF. The CDR3 DNA reads TGTGCCACCAGCAGAGATCAGGGCTACGAGCAGTACTTC.

The rearrangement joins TRBV19 to TRBJ1-4; 7 bases are shared with TRBD1. There are 15 residues in the CDR3. V was pared by 8 bases and J by 5 bases, with 11 bases of the junction left unmatched. Germline loops: CDR1 LNHDA, CDR2 SQIVND (reference sequence). The DNA of the CDR3 is TGTGCCAGTCTCTCACCGGGACAGCCAAATGAAAAACTGTTTTTT. Translating gives CASLSPGQPNEKLFF.

The chain uses TRBV6-6 and TRBJ2-5; 7 bases fit TRBD2. CDR1 is MNHNY and CDR2 is SVGAGI in the germline V gene (reference sequence). This CDR3 spans 13 amino acids. V lost 6 bases to trimming and J lost 7 bases; unmatched junction nucleotides: 8. CDR3 region: CASSSLGGRTQYF. The CDR3 bases are TGTGCCAGCAGCAGCCTTGGCGGGAGGACCCAGTACTTC.

This chain links TRBV29-1 with TRBJ2-1, with 8 bases aligning to TRBD1. The V and J ends lost 5 bases and 9 bases, in that order; junction bases with no gene match: 6. Germline V gives CDR1 SQVTM, CDR2 ANQGSEA. The CDR3 sequence is 12 residues long. The CDR3, as DNA: TGCAGCGTTCTGGACAGGGTTACTGAGCAGTTCTTC. Its protein product is CSVLDRVTEQFF.

The chain combines TRBV6-5 with TRBJ2-5, with D perhaps TRBD2 (5 bases). The CDR3 consists of 13 residues. Trimming took 5 bases from V and 4 from J, leaving 11 bases between them. Germline V gene sequence: CDR1 MNHEY, CDR2 SVGAGI. For the CDR3, the DNA is TGTGCCAGCAGTCGTACGAGGGTAGAGACCCAGTACTTC. Protein: CASSRTRVETQYF.

V and J are TRBV6-5 and TRBJ2-7, with 9 bases lining up with TRBD1. Germline V lookup: CDR1 MNHEY, CDR2 SVGAGI. This CDR3 spans 16 amino acids. V gave up 2 bases and J gave up 5 bases; unmatched junction bases: 10. CDR3 in amino acids: CASSYLWTGDTNEQYF. The DNA of the CDR3 is TGTGCCAGCAGTTACCTCTGGACAGGGGATACCAACGAGCAGTACTTC.

The genes are TRBV4-1 and TRBJ2-7; possibly TRBD1 for D (6 bases). V was trimmed by 0 bases and J by 0 bases, leaving 12 bases between them. Germline V gene sequence: CDR1 MGHRA, CDR2 YSYEKL. This CDR3 has 16 amino acids. The CDR3 coding sequence is TGCGCCAGCAGCCAAGATGAGGCAGGGGACTCCTACGAGCAGTACTTC. Its protein is CASSQDEAGDSYEQYF.

The CDR3 reads CASSTGTGLSYEQYF. The DNA of the CDR3 is TGTGCCAGCTCAACCGGGACAGGGCTCTCCTACGAGCAGTACTTC. The V and J genes are TRBV18 and TRBJ2-7; 9 nucleotides agree with TRBD1. Per germline, CDR1 KGHSH and CDR2 LQKENI. J gave up 0 bases and V 5 bases, and 5 bases lay outside the gene matches. The CDR3 runs 15 residues.

This rearrangement joins TRBV10-2 to TRBJ2-7; 10 nucleotides match TRBD1. The CDR3 spans 17 residues. Unmatched junction bases numbered 12, after V lost 5 bases and J lost 2 bases. Germline loops: CDR1 WSHSY, CDR2 SAAADI. The CDR3 DNA reads as TGCGCCAGCAGTCCGGAGTCAGGCGGGACAGGGGCCTACGAGCAGTACTTC. Protein: CASSPESGGTGAYEQYF.

This chain uses TRBV9 with TRBJ2-5, with D uncertain. There are 14 residues in the CDR3. Looked up from germline, CDR1 is SGDLS and CDR2 is YYNGEE. The V end was cut by 3 bases, the J end by 11 bases, with 20 bases between. DNA of the CDR3: TGTGCCAGCAGCGACCGGAACCAGAACCCGAGGCAGTACTTC. This translates into CASSDRNQNPRQYF. The full variable domain, completed using reference TRBV9 and TRBJ2-5, is DSGVTQTPKHLITATGQRVTLRCSPRSGDLSVYWYQQSLDQGLQFLIQYYNGEERAKGNILERFSAQQFPDLHSELNLSSLELGDSALYFCASSDRNQNPRQYFGPGTRLLVL.

The CDR3 here is CASSLVQNEKLFF. The CDR3 region has the DNA TGTGCCAGCAGCTTAGTACAGAATGAAAAACTGTTTTTT. V usage is TRBV7-9 and J usage is TRBJ1-4; D not resolved. In germline, CDR1 is SEHNR, CDR2 FQNEAQ (reference sequence). The CDR3 sequence is 13 residues long. Trimming pared 1 base from V and 5 bases from J, leaving 5 bases between.

The J gene is TRBJ2-7, the V gene TRBV7-7, with 11 nucleotides matching TRBD1. Germline CDR1 and CDR2: SSHAT and FNYEAQ (reference sequence). This CDR3 is 15 amino acids long. V lost 5 bases, J lost 5 bases, and 8 bases stayed unmatched. The CDR3 sequence: CASSPGTGGVHEQYF. For the CDR3, the DNA is TGTGCCAGCAGCCCCGGGACAGGGGGGGTCCACGAGCAGTACTTC. Looking up the rest from reference TRBV7-7 and TRBJ2-7 gives the full variable domain: GAGVSQSPRYKVTKRGQDVTLRCDPISSHATLYWYQQALGQGPEFLTYFNYEAQPDKSGLPSDRFSAERPEGSISTLTIQRTEQRDSAMYRCASSPGTGGVHEQYFGPGTRLTVT.

The CDR3 here is CASSLGQGGEQYF. For the CDR3, the DNA is TGTGCCAGCAGCTTAGGACAGGGCGGCGAGCAGTACTTC. V usage is TRBV11-3 and J usage is TRBJ2-5, with 7 bases aligning to TRBD1. Near its end, the DNA agrees better with TRBJ2-7, so the J call may be wrong. Germline CDR1 is SGHNT and CDR2 is YENEEA. This CDR3 has 13 residues.

V is TRBV15 and J is TRBJ2-7; TRBD2 agrees at 7 bases. Germline CDR1 LNHNV, CDR2 YYDKDF (reference sequence). The CDR3 totals 13 residues. Trimming removed 6 bases from V and 7 bases from J; junction bases left unmatched: 9. This CDR3 reads CATSTTAGEEQYF. In DNA, the CDR3 is TGTGCCACCAGTACGACTGCGGGGGAGGAGCAGTACTTC.

The chain links TRBV6-6 to TRBJ2-3; D gene ambiguous. This CDR3 is 13 amino acids long. The germline CDR1 and CDR2 sequences are MNHNY and SVGAGI (reference sequence). Trimming pared 5 bases from V and 3 bases from J, leaving 9 bases between. CDR3 nucleotide sequence: TGTGCCAGCAGTCCCCGTGAGACAGATACGCAGTATTTT. Translated: CASSPRETDTQYF.

This clone has only a few counts. The J gene is TRBJ1-5, the V gene TRBV6-5, with D tentatively TRBD1 (5 bases). The CDR3 runs to 15 residues. Looked up from germline, CDR1 is MNHEY and CDR2 is SVGAGI. The V end lost 8 bases, the J end lost 4 bases, and 18 bases lay between the germline ends. CDR3 sequence reads: CASSQGWGKNQPQHF. The CDR3, as DNA: TGTGCCAGCTCCCAGGGCTGGGGAAAAAATCAGCCCCAGCATTTT.